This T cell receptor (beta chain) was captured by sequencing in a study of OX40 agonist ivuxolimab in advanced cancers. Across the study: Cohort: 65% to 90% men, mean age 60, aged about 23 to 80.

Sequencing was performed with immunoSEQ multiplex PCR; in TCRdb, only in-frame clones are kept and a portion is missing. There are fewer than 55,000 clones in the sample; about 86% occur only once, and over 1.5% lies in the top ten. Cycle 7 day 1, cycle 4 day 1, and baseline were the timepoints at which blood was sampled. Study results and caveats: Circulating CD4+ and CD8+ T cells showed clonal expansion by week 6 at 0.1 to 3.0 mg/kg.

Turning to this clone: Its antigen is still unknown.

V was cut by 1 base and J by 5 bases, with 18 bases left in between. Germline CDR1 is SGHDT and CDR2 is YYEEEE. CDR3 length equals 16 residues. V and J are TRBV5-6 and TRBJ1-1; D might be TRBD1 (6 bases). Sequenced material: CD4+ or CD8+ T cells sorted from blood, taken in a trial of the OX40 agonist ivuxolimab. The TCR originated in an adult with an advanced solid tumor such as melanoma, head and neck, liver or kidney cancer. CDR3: CASSLWGRSLGTEAFF. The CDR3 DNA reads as TGTGCCAGCAGCTTGTGGGGGCGCTCCCTAGGTACTGAAGCTTTCTTT. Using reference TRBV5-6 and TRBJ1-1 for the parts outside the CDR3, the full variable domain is DAGVTQSPTHLIKTRGQQVTLRCSPKSGHDTVSWYQQALGQGPQFIFQYYEEEERQRGNFPDRFSGHQFPNYSSELNVNALLLGDSALYLCASSLWGRSLGTEAFFGQGTRLTVV.